This T cell receptor (beta chain) was found in a study of blood T cells in healthy people across ages. Study results and caveats: Among T cells, TCR beta diversity per million cells dropped roughly linearly as age rose.

V was clipped by 7 bases and J by 4 bases, with 13 bases between them. The length of the CDR3 is 12 residues. Germline CDR1 reads SQVTM; CDR2 reads ANQGSEA. As for this clonotype: Its antigen remains unknown.

A second PCR of about 6 to 11 cycles used a sample-barcoded 5' primer and a J-beta primer mix. TCRdb called the 5' RACE reads again in MiXCR, with one record for every CDR3 protein. The table records roughly 500,000 distinct CDR3 sequences, roughly a quarter of them present only once. The chain has TRBV29-1 and TRBJ1-1; possible D gene TRBD1, 5 bases. The clonotype comes from an older woman in good health. What was sequenced was blood. The CDR3 sequence: CSAATGSTEAFF. The DNA of the CDR3 is TGCAGCGCTGCAACAGGAAGCACTGAAGCTTTCTTT.